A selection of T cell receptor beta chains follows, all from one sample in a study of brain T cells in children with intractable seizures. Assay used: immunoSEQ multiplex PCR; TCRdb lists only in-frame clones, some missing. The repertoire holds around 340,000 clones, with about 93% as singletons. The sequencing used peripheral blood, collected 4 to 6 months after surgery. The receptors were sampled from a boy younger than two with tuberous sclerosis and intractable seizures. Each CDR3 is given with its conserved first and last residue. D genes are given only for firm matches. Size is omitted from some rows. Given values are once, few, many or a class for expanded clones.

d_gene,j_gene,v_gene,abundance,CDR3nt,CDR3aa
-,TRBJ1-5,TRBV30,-,TGTGCCTGGAGAAATAAGGGCCATCAGCCCCAGCATTTT,CAWRNKGHQPQHF
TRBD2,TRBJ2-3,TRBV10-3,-,TGTGCCATCAGTGAGTCAGGGACTAGCGGGTCTAGCACAGATACGCAGTATTTT,CAISESGTSGSSTDTQYF
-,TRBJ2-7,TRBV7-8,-,TGTGCCAGCAAGGGACAGGGCGGGAGGGAGCAGTACTTC,CASKGQGGREQYF
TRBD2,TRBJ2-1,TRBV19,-,TGTGCCAGTACCTGGTGGGGGGGTCGATACAATGAGCAGTTCTTC,CASTWWGGRYNEQFF
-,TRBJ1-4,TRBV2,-,TGTGCCAGCAGCCACACGACAGAGTTTGGGGAAAAACTGTTTTTT,CASSHTTEFGEKLFF
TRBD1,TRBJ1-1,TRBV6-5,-,TGTGCCAGCAGTTCCCGACAGGGGGCACTCACTGAAGCTTTCTTT,CASSSRQGALTEAFF
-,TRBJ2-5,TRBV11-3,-,TGTGCCAGCAGCCCGTGGATGAGCCAAGAGACCCAGTACTTC,CASSPWMSQETQYF
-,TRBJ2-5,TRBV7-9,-,TGTGCCAGCAGCTTTGGCAGCCCCCAAGAGACCCAGTACTTC,CASSFGSPQETQYF
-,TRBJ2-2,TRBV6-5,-,TGTGCCAGCAGTTACGGGGCGGCGAACACCGGGGAGCTGTTTTTT,CASSYGAANTGELFF
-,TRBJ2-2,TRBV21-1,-,TGTGCCAGCCCACCCGGGACAGAATATGAAAACACCGGGGAGCTGTTTTTT,CASPPGTEYENTGELFF
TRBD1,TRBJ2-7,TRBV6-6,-,TGTGCCAGCAGCCCGGGACAGGGGGTACCCTACGAGCAGTACTTC,CASSPGQGVPYEQYF
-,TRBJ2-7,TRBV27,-,TGTGCCAGCAGTCCCCTCGGGGAGAGTGGCTCCTACGAGCAGTACTTC,CASSPLGESGSYEQYF
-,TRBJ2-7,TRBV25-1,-,TGTGCCAGCAGTGGGCGGTTGAGAACCTACGAGCAGTACTTC,CASSGRLRTYEQYF
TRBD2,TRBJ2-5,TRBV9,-,TGTGCCAGCAGCGTAAGGATTAGCGGGAGAGCCGAAGAGACCCAGTACTTC,CASSVRISGRAEETQYF
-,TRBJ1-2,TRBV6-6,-,TGTGCCAGCAGGCCGCGTGGGGCTAACTATGGCTACACCTTC,CASRPRGANYGYTF
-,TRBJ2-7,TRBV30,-,TGTGCCTACCGGGACAGGCGGGGGTGGCAGTACTTC,CAYRDRRGWQYF
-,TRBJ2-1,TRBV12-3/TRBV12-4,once,TGTGCCAGCAGTCGCTCTCGGAATGAGCAGTTCTTC,CASSRSRNEQFF
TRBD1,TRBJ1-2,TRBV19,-,TGTGCCAGTAGCCTGGACAGGACTAACTATGGCTACACCTTC,CASSLDRTNYGYTF
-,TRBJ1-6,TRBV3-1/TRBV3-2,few,TGTGCCAGCAGCCCAGGGACGGTTGATAATTCACCCCTCCACTTT,CASSPGTVDNSPLHF
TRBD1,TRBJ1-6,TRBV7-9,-,TGTGCCAGCAGCTACTTCGGGGGACAGCGTAATTCACCCCTCCACTTT,CASSYFGGQRNSPLHF
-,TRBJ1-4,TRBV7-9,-,TGTGCCAGCAGCCCAGGAGCGGGGGGGAACGAAAAACTGTTTTTT,CASSPGAGGNEKLFF
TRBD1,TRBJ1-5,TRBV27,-,TGTGCCAGCAGTTCTACAGGGGGCAGGGGCAATCAGCCCCAGCATTTT,CASSSTGGRGNQPQHF
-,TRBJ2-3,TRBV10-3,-,TGTGCCATCAGTGGACAGGTCAGCACAGATACGCAGTATTTT,CAISGQVSTDTQYF
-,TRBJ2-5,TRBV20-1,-,TGCAGTGCTGGAAAGACAGAGACCCAGTACTTC,CSAGKTETQYF
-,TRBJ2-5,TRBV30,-,TGTGCCTGGAGTAATGACGGTAGAGAGACCCAGTACTTC,CAWSNDGRETQYF
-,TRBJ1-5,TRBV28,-,TGTGCCAGCAGTTCGATACAGGGACCTGCGGGGATGAATCAGCCCCAGCATTTT,CASSSIQGPAGMNQPQHF
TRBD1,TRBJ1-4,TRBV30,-,TGTGCCTGGGGGACAGGTACTGAAAAACTGTTTTTT,CAWGTGTEKLFF
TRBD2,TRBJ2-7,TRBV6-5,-,TGTGCCAGCAGCAAACTAGCGGGAGCCCATTACGAGCAGTACTTC,CASSKLAGAHYEQYF
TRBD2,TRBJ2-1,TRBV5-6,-,TGTGCCAGCAGCTTAGTACGGGAGGCCCAAAGGGGGTTCTTC,CASSLVREAQRGFF
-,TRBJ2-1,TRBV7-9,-,TGTGCCAGCAGCGGCGTGGCTAGCGCCTACAATGAGCAGTTCTTC,CASSGVASAYNEQFF
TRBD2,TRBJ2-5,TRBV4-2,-,TGTGCCAGCAGCCAAGGGGGTAGCGGGGCCTTCACCGAGACCCAGTACTTC,CASSQGGSGAFTETQYF
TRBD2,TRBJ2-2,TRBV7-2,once,TGTGCCAGCAGCCCCCGGGCTAGCGGGGGGAACACCGGGGAGCTGTTTTTT,CASSPRASGGNTGELFF
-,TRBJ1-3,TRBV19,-,TGTGCCAGTAGTATGAGGGGGACTGGAAACACCATATATTTT,CASSMRGTGNTIYF
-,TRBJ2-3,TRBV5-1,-,TGCGCCAGCGGAGGGGCTAGCACAGATACGCAGTATTTT,CASGGASTDTQYF
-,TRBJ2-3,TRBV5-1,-,TGCGCCAGCAGCGGGGGTTGGGGGGTGGACACAGATACGCAGTATTTT,CASSGGWGVDTDTQYF
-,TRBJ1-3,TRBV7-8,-,TGTGCCAGCAGCTTAGACAATATCCCTGGAAACACCATATATTTT,CASSLDNIPGNTIYF
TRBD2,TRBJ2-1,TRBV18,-,TGTGCCAGCTCACCACCGGGACTAAGAAACAATGAGCAGTTCTTC,CASSPPGLRNNEQFF